This T cell receptor beta chain was captured in a study (dated by TCRdb to 2016 to 2017). Many counts were recorded for this clonotype. This receptor's antigen is unknown. Per-nucleotide qualities are absent, and no much larger clonotype sits a single base away. The protocol used for the library was RT-PCR. These reads were obtained on an Illumina MiSeq. TCRdb ran its own pipeline on the public reads, namely fastp trimming at Q25 and MiXCR clone calling, and kept in-frame beta chains. CDR3 protein sequences are deduplicated, and each keeps its most common genes and DNA. Within this sample are around 700,000 distinct CDR3 sequences, with 12% to 15% of them counted one time only. The top ten clonotypes cover roughly 3.9% of the sample. From cysteine to phenylalanine, the CDR3 is 13 amino acids long. The CDR3 DNA has 39 bases and is translated from base 1. Looking up the germline V gene yields CDR1 SQVTM and CDR2 ANQGSEA. V loses 7 bases, J loses 3 bases, and the germline ends lie 16 bases apart.

The sequenced sample was memory CD4+ T cells from blood. The TCR was taken from a female donor in good health, serving as a healthy control. The receptor chain draws on TRBV29-1 and TRBJ2-7, with TRBD2 as a weak D call on 5 bases. In nucleotides, the sequence is TGCAGCGCTTCGGACTCGACGGGCTACGAGCAGTACTTC. Its protein reads: CSASDSTGYEQYF.